This TCR beta chain comes out of a study of neoadjuvant nivolumab and ipilimumab in lung cancer. Whole-study context: Nivolumab 3 mg/kg was given days 1, 15 and 29, plus ipilimumab 1 mg/kg day 1 in combination. Study-level findings and limits: TCR richness and clonality were higher in tumors than adjacent uninvolved lung. Only a small number of samples underwent TCR sequencing. From pretherapy to surgery, tumor richness and clonality rose with dual therapy.

Repertoires were generated with immunoSEQ multiplex PCR, while TCRdb's copy carries only in-frame clones and drops some. The sample yields 8,000 to 10,000 clones, approximately 80% seen once. Turning to this clone: Its specificity is unknown.

The CDR3 length is 13 residues. V dropped 6 bases and J dropped 4 bases, with 13 bases sitting between them. The germline V gene has CDR1 SEHNR and CDR2 FQNEAQ (reference sequence). This TCR was sampled from an adult with non-small cell lung cancer. Sample: tumor tissue, taken after neoadjuvant nivolumab, alone or with ipilimumab, at or shortly before surgery. This chain links TRBV7-9 with TRBJ2-7; D possibly matches TRBD1 or TRBD2 (5 bases each). The CDR3 loop reads CASRSGLEYEQYF. In nucleotides, the CDR3 is TGTGCCAGCAGGTCGGGGCTAGAGTACGAGCAGTACTTC. The full variable domain, its missing parts supplied by reference TRBV7-9 and TRBJ2-7, is DTGVSQNPRHKITKRGQNVTFRCDPISEHNRLYWYRQTLGQGPEFLTYFQNEAQLEKSRLLSDRFSAERPKGSFSTLEIQRTEQGDSAMYLCASRSGLEYEQYFGPGTRLTVT.